This is a list of T cell receptor beta chains from one sample in a study of graft-versus-host responses after intestinal transplantation. These TCRs' antigens remain unknown. Sequenced by immunoSEQ multiplex PCR; TCRdb stores in-frame clones only, minus some. In the table there are 90,000 to 150,000 clones, 90% to 95% of which are singletons. The specimen comprised unstimulated CD4+ T cells sorted from spleen or lymph node cells, sampled before intestinal transplant. Receptors originate from a human donor who received an intestinal transplant. Both conserved end residues are part of each CDR3. The D gene is left open where the match is weak.

d_gene: -
j_gene: TRBJ1-2
v_gene: TRBV30
CDR3aa: CAWTGGNGYTF

d_gene: -
j_gene: TRBJ2-4
v_gene: TRBV11-2
CDR3aa: CASSLDRTVLAKNIQYF

d_gene: TRBD2
j_gene: TRBJ2-5
v_gene: TRBV5-1
CDR3aa: CAPKDLAGGVGTQETQYF

d_gene: -
j_gene: TRBJ1-3
v_gene: TRBV7-8
CDR3aa: CASSSGRNSGNTIYF

d_gene: TRBD1
j_gene: TRBJ2-1
v_gene: TRBV7-6
CDR3aa: CASSSPSRGRNEQFF

d_gene: -
j_gene: TRBJ2-5
v_gene: TRBV10-3
CDR3aa: CAISESNLVGTQYF

d_gene: -
j_gene: TRBJ1-3
v_gene: TRBV5-8
CDR3aa: CASSSRRGDTIYF

d_gene: -
j_gene: TRBJ1-1
v_gene: TRBV6-1
CDR3aa: CASSEDRGFPEAFF

d_gene: TRBD1
j_gene: TRBJ1-1
v_gene: TRBV19
CDR3aa: CASSPQGGAGIEAFF

d_gene: -
j_gene: TRBJ2-7
v_gene: TRBV5-8
CDR3aa: CASSPRQVSSYEQYF

d_gene: TRBD2
j_gene: TRBJ2-3
v_gene: TRBV28
CDR3aa: CAIQREATDTQYF

d_gene: TRBD1
j_gene: TRBJ2-1
v_gene: TRBV6-5
CDR3aa: CASSQGQSSYNEQFF

d_gene: -
j_gene: TRBJ2-7
v_gene: TRBV10-2
CDR3aa: CASSELAHYEQYF

d_gene: -
j_gene: TRBJ2-4
v_gene: TRBV27
CDR3aa: CASGVGSIQYF

d_gene: -
j_gene: TRBJ1-2
v_gene: TRBV5-1
CDR3aa: CASSLVGSYGYTF

d_gene: -
j_gene: TRBJ2-1
v_gene: TRBV2
CDR3aa: CASKSARLRINEQFF

d_gene: TRBD1
j_gene: TRBJ1-5
v_gene: TRBV4-1
CDR3aa: CASSQDRGGRQPQHF

d_gene: -
j_gene: TRBJ1-5
v_gene: TRBV30
CDR3aa: CAWSREGNQPQHF

d_gene: -
j_gene: TRBJ2-2
v_gene: TRBV7-9
CDR3aa: CASSSGRAGELFF

d_gene: TRBD1
j_gene: TRBJ1-3
v_gene: TRBV5-1
CDR3aa: CASSLDRGDTIYF

d_gene: -
j_gene: TRBJ1-3
v_gene: TRBV7-2
CDR3aa: CASSLGPGSGNTIYF

d_gene: -
j_gene: TRBJ2-1
v_gene: TRBV16
CDR3aa: CASSRGTSKRDEQFF

d_gene: -
j_gene: TRBJ2-3
v_gene: TRBV18
CDR3aa: CASSRQFEGYADTQYF

d_gene: TRBD1
j_gene: TRBJ1-2
v_gene: TRBV2
CDR3aa: CASSAHRGNNYGYTF

d_gene: -
j_gene: TRBJ1-5
v_gene: TRBV28
CDR3aa: CASSHQTGPPGEPQHF

d_gene: TRBD2
j_gene: TRBJ2-2
v_gene: TRBV7-9
CDR3aa: CASSSRLAGGTGELFF

d_gene: TRBD2
j_gene: TRBJ2-1
v_gene: TRBV13
CDR3aa: CASSPGLAGPFFSYNEQFF

d_gene: TRBD1
j_gene: TRBJ2-7
v_gene: TRBV5-5
CDR3aa: CASSYRQGGDEQYF

d_gene: TRBD1
j_gene: TRBJ2-1
v_gene: TRBV2
CDR3aa: CASSDRGQTYNEQFF

d_gene: TRBD1
j_gene: TRBJ2-5
v_gene: TRBV10-3
CDR3aa: CAISESPGQGYQETQYF

d_gene: TRBD2
j_gene: TRBJ2-7
v_gene: TRBV7-8
CDR3aa: CASSTQRDPKYEQYF

d_gene: TRBD2
j_gene: TRBJ2-1
v_gene: TRBV7-9
CDR3aa: CASSSGLAGGWGNEQFF

d_gene: TRBD1
j_gene: TRBJ1-2
v_gene: TRBV30
CDR3aa: CAWSVKGAGYTF

d_gene: TRBD2
j_gene: TRBJ2-5
v_gene: TRBV28
CDR3aa: CASSFGLAGGQETQYF

d_gene: -
j_gene: TRBJ2-7
v_gene: TRBV28
CDR3aa: CASSLGRLYEQYF

d_gene: TRBD1
j_gene: TRBJ2-2
v_gene: TRBV25-1
CDR3aa: CASSVRTGETGELFF

d_gene: -
j_gene: TRBJ2-5
v_gene: TRBV4-1
CDR3aa: CASSNNLLGGVQETQYF

d_gene: TRBD1
j_gene: TRBJ2-2
v_gene: TRBV19
CDR3aa: CASTSDREVVGTGELFF

d_gene: -
j_gene: TRBJ1-2
v_gene: TRBV30
CDR3aa: CAWSIGQGRSNGYTF

d_gene: -
j_gene: TRBJ2-2
v_gene: TRBV7-3
CDR3aa: CASSFSGIAGELFF

d_gene: -
j_gene: TRBJ1-1
v_gene: TRBV29-1
CDR3aa: CSVNGYTEAFF

d_gene: -
j_gene: TRBJ2-2
v_gene: TRBV5-1
CDR3aa: CASSLGLGSGTGELFF

d_gene: -
j_gene: TRBJ2-7
v_gene: TRBV28
CDR3aa: CASSYQGPRPEQYF

d_gene: -
j_gene: TRBJ2-1
v_gene: TRBV19
CDR3aa: CASSIRDYNEQFF

d_gene: TRBD2
j_gene: TRBJ2-7
v_gene: TRBV6-5
CDR3aa: CASRYSLAGGRVEQYF

d_gene: -
j_gene: TRBJ2-3
v_gene: TRBV6-6
CDR3aa: CASSVTDTQYF